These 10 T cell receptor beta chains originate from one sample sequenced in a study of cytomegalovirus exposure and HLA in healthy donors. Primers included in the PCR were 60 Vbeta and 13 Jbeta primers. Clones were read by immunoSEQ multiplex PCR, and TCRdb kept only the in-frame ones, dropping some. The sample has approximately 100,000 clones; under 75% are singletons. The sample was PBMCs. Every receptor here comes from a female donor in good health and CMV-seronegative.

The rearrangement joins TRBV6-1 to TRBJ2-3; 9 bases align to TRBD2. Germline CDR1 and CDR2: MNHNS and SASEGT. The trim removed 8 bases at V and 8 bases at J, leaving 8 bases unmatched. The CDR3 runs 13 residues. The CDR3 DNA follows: TGTGCCAGCCTTTTTAGCGGGAGACGTACGCAGTATTTT. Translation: CASLFSGRRTQYF.

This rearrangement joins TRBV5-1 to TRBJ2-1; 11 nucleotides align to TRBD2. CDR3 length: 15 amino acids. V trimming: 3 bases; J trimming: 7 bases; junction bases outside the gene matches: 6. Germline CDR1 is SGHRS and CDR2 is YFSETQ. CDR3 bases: TGCGCCAGCAGCTCAACTAGCGGGAGTGGTAATGAGCAGTTCTTC. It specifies CASSSTSGSGNEQFF.

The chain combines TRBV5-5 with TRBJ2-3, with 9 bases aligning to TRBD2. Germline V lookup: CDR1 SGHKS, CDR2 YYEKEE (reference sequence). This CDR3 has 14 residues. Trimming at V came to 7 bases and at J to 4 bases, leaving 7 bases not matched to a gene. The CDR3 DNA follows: TGTGCCAGCTTTCGGACTAGCGTAGCAGATACGCAGTATTTT. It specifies CASFRTSVADTQYF.

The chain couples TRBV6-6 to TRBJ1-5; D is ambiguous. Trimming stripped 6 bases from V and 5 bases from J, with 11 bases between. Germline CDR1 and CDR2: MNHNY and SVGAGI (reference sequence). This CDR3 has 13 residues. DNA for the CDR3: TGTGCCAGCAGGTATACCCCGGATCAGCCCCAGCATTTT. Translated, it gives CASRYTPDQPQHF.

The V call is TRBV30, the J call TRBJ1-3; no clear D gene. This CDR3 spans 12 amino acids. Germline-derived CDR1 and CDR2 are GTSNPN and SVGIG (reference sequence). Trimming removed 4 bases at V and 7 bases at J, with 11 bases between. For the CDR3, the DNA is TGTGCCTGGACCTCAACCGGGAACACCATATATTTT. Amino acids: CAWTSTGNTIYF.

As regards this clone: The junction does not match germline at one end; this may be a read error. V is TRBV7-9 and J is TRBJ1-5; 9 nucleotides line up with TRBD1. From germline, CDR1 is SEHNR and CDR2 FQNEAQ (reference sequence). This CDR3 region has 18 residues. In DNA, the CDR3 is TGTTCCAGCAGCCACAGAGCCGGACAGGGGATCAACAATCAGCCCCAGCATTTT. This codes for CSSSHRAGQGINNQPQHF.

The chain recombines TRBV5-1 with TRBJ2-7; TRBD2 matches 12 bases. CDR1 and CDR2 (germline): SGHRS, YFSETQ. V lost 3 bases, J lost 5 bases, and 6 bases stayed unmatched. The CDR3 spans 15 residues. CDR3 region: CASSYSSGGADEQYF. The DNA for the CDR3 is TGCGCCAGCAGCTACTCTAGCGGGGGGGCCGACGAGCAGTACTTC. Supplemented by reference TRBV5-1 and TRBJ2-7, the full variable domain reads KAGVTQTPRYLIKTRGQQVTLSCSPISGHRSVSWYQQTPGQGLQFLFEYFSETQRNKGNFPGRFSGRQFSNSRSEMNVSTLELGDSALYLCASSYSSGGADEQYFGPGTRLTVT.

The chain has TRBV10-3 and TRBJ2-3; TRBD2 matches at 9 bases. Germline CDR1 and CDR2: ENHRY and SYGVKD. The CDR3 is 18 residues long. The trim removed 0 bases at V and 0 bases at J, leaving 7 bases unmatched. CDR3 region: CAISESEASGTSTDTQYF. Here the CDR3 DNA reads TGTGCCATCAGTGAGTCTGAGGCTAGCGGGACTAGCACAGATACGCAGTATTTT.

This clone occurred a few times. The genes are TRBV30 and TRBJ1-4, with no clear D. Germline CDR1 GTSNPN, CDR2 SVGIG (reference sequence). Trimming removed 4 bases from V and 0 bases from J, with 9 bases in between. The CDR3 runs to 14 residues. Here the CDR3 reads CAWNRGSTNEKLFF. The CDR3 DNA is TGTGCCTGGAACCGGGGTTCAACTAATGAAAAACTGTTTTTT.

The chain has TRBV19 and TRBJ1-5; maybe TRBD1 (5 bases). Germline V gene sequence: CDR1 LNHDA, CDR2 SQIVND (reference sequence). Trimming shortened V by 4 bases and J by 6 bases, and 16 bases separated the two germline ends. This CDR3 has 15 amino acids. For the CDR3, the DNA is TGTGCCAGTAGTACCACGACCCGGGGGAGTCAGCCCCAGCATTTT. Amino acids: CASSTTTRGSQPQHF.